Listed below are T cell receptor beta chains from one sample, sequenced in a study of beta chain features in type 1 diabetes. Here immunoSEQ multiplex PCR was the method, and the copy in TCRdb shows in-frame clones only, minus some. The data contain fewer than 300,000 clones, roughly a tenth of them singletons. The specimen was naive CD4+ T cells from blood. The source is a man between 25 and 39 years old with type 1 diabetes. Both conserved end residues are part of each CDR3. Each record gives: V gene, D gene, clone size, J gene, CDR3 protein, CDR3 DNA. The D gene is left open where the match is weak. Clone size, where shown, is once, few, many, or a class for clones that have expanded.

>TRBV15|.|.|TRBJ1-2
CATSREGTPLYGYTF
TGTGCCACCAGCAGAGAAGGGACACCACTTTATGGCTACACCTTC
>TRBV7-6|.|.|TRBJ2-1
CASSFRGNEQFF
TGTGCCAGCAGCTTTAGGGGAAATGAGCAGTTCTTC
>TRBV10-3|TRBD2|.|TRBJ2-3
CAISGASGGAMTQYF
TGTGCCATCAGTGGGGCTAGCGGGGGGGCCATGACGCAGTATTTT
>TRBV11-2|.|.|TRBJ1-1
CASSLNEGQNTEAFF
TGTGCCAGCAGCTTAAACGAGGGACAGAACACTGAAGCTTTCTTT
>TRBV15|TRBD1|few|TRBJ2-2
CATSRDSWDRERGELFF
TGTGCCACCAGCAGAGATTCGTGGGACAGGGAGAGGGGGGAGCTGTTTTTT
>TRBV7-3|.|.|TRBJ2-1
CASSLEIVSYNEQFF
TGTGCCAGCAGCTTAGAGATCGTGTCCTACAATGAGCAGTTCTTC
>TRBV29-1|.|few|TRBJ2-4
CSVLPGTPSIRYF
TGCAGCGTTCTACCCGGGACACCGTCGATTAGGTACTTC
>TRBV5-4|.|.|TRBJ1-2
CASSLNSYGYTF
TGTGCCAGCAGCTTGAACAGTTATGGCTACACCTTC
>TRBV29-1|TRBD1|few|TRBJ1-6
CSVKWTGDSPLHF
TGCAGCGTTAAGTGGACAGGTGATTCACCCCTCCACTTT
>TRBV11-1|TRBD2|.|TRBJ2-1
CASSLLAGGSYNEQFF
TGTGCCAGCAGCCTACTAGCGGGGGGATCTTACAATGAGCAGTTCTTC
>TRBV19|.|few|TRBJ2-1
CASPGDDPIPDEQFF
TGTGCCAGCCCGGGGGACGACCCAATTCCGGATGAGCAGTTCTTC
>TRBV29-1|.|.|TRBJ1-2
CSVVEAGIGNGYTF
TGCAGCGTTGTGGAGGCGGGCATAGGGAATGGCTACACCTTC
>TRBV18|.|.|TRBJ1-6
CASSATGYRTSYNSPLHF
TGTGCCAGCTCAGCCACTGGTTACAGAACCTCCTATAATTCACCCCTCCACTTT
>TRBV7-9|.|.|TRBJ1-6
CASSLASSDSPLHF
TGTGCCAGCAGCTTAGCATCGAGCGATTCACCCCTCCACTTT
>TRBV28|.|.|TRBJ2-3
CASRIGTIDTQYF
TGTGCCAGCAGGATAGGGACAATAGATACGCAGTATTTT
>TRBV7-9|.|.|TRBJ2-7
CASSLGQPYEQYF
TGTGCCAGCAGCTTAGGACAGCCTTACGAGCAGTACTTC
>TRBV6-5|.|.|TRBJ1-1
CASSYGQSMNTEAFF
TGTGCCAGCAGTTACGGACAGAGCATGAACACTGAAGCTTTCTTT
>TRBV7-9|.|.|TRBJ1-3
CASSLGGYSGNTIYF
TGTGCCAGCAGCTTAGGCGGCTACTCTGGAAACACCATATATTTT
>TRBV29-1|.|few|TRBJ1-1
CSATDRVNTEAFF
TGCAGCGCGACGGACAGAGTAAACACTGAAGCTTTCTTT
>TRBV4-2|.|.|TRBJ2-5
CASSQGDNPWVKETQYF
TGTGCCAGCAGCCAAGGGGACAACCCGTGGGTCAAAGAGACCCAGTACTTC
>TRBV6-5|.|.|TRBJ1-1
CASSYSLVSEAFF
TGTGCCAGCAGTTACTCCCTAGTATCTGAAGCTTTCTTT
>TRBV2|TRBD2|few|TRBJ2-3
CASSEMRGVNTQYF
TGTGCCAGCAGTGAAATGCGGGGGGTGAATACGCAGTATTTT
>TRBV29-1|.|.|TRBJ2-5
CSAGTTSSGETQYF
TGCAGCGCTGGCACTACGTCCTCTGGGGAGACCCAGTACTTC
>TRBV2|TRBD1|few|TRBJ2-1
CASTGTGYEQFF
TGTGCCAGCACCGGGACAGGGTATGAGCAGTTCTTC
>TRBV28|.|.|TRBJ1-2
CASNRDNNYGYTF
TGTGCCAGCAATAGAGATAATAACTATGGCTACACCTTC
>TRBV4-1|.|few|TRBJ2-1
CASSHLGRGLFYEQFF
TGCGCCAGCAGCCACCTCGGGAGGGGGCTGTTCTATGAGCAGTTCTTC
>TRBV28|TRBD2|.|TRBJ2-3
CASSSGGSTDTQYF
TGTGCCAGCAGTAGCGGGGGTTCCACAGATACGCAGTATTTT
>TRBV5-4|TRBD1|few|TRBJ1-1
CASSLVGRGVETEAFF
TGTGCCAGCAGCTTGGTTGGCAGGGGGGTGGAGACTGAAGCTTTCTTT
>TRBV5-1|TRBD2|.|TRBJ2-3
CASSRRGGLTDTQYF
TGCGCCAGCAGCAGGCGGGGGGGCCTTACAGATACGCAGTATTTT
>TRBV7-8|.|few|TRBJ2-5
CASSFGSPHETQYF
TGTGCCAGCAGCTTTGGGAGTCCCCATGAGACCCAGTACTTC
>TRBV7-2|.|few|TRBJ2-1
CASSLGLDNEQFF
TGTGCCAGCAGCTTAGGACTTGACAATGAGCAGTTCTTC
>TRBV4-2|TRBD1|few|TRBJ1-6
CASSLLRDSLNSPLHF
TGTGCCAGCAGCCTTCTCCGGGACAGTCTTAATTCACCCCTCCACTTT
>TRBV6-6|TRBD1|few|TRBJ1-2
CASIDSGTVYGYTF
TGTGCCAGCATTGACTCCGGGACAGTCTATGGCTACACCTTC
>TRBV19|.|.|TRBJ2-5
CASSPSEETQYF
TGTGCCAGTAGCCCCTCGGAAGAGACCCAGTACTTC
>TRBV18|TRBD1|few|TRBJ2-1
CASSRRTGGEDEQFF
TGTGCCAGCTCACGTCGGACAGGGGGCGAGGATGAGCAGTTCTTC
>TRBV2|TRBD1|.|TRBJ2-7
CASSEGGQGRYEQYF
TGTGCCAGCAGTGAAGGGGGACAGGGGCGATACGAGCAGTACTTC
>TRBV18|.|.|TRBJ2-5
CASSPMRGLRFQETQYF
TGTGCCAGCTCACCGATGCGGGGACTTAGATTCCAAGAGACCCAGTACTTC
>TRBV19|.|.|TRBJ1-4
CASSIRRQLATNEKLFF
TGTGCCAGTAGTATACGCAGACAATTGGCAACTAATGAAAAACTGTTTTTT
>TRBV2|.|few|TRBJ2-2
CASSDQNTGELFF
TGTGCCAGCAGTGACCAGAACACCGGGGAGCTGTTTTTT
>TRBV2|.|.|TRBJ1-1
CASGKDRNTEAFF
TGTGCCAGCGGAAAAGACAGAAACACTGAAGCTTTCTTT
>TRBV29-1|TRBD1|.|TRBJ2-5
CSAAGQDQETQYF
TGCAGCGCCGCGGGACAGGACCAAGAGACCCAGTACTTC
>TRBV7-7|TRBD1|.|TRBJ2-7
CASSLDRGYEQYF
TGTGCTAGCAGCTTGGACAGGGGCTACGAGCAGTACTTC
>TRBV29-1|.|.|TRBJ2-7
CSVEVGVGGEQYF
TGCAGCGTTGAAGTCGGGGTGGGGGGCGAGCAGTACTTC
>TRBV2|TRBD2|.|TRBJ2-3
CASVGTSSGTDTQYF
TGTGCCAGCGTGGGGACTAGCTCGGGCACAGATACGCAGTATTTT
>TRBV12-5|TRBD1|few|TRBJ1-6
CASVPGQGWSPLHF
TGTGCTAGTGTTCCGGGACAGGGGTGGTCACCCCTCCACTTT
>TRBV2|.|.|TRBJ1-4
CAGRQENEKLFF
TGTGCCGGACGACAGGAGAATGAAAAACTGTTTTTT
>TRBV9|TRBD2|.|TRBJ2-7
CASSVALAGAYEQYF
TGTGCCAGCAGCGTAGCCCTAGCGGGGGCCTACGAGCAGTACTTC
>TRBV5-1|TRBD1|.|TRBJ2-3
CASRGTGKDTQYF
TGCGCCAGCAGAGGGACAGGGAAGGATACGCAGTATTTT
>TRBV29-1|TRBD1|.|TRBJ2-5
CSVGQGAGETQYF
TGCAGCGTTGGACAGGGGGCTGGGGAGACCCAGTACTTC
>TRBV6-1|TRBD1|.|TRBJ2-1
CASSVDRGDEQFF
TGTGCCAGCAGTGTCGACAGGGGGGATGAGCAGTTCTTC
>TRBV6-5|.|few|TRBJ1-1
CASSLLGANTEAFF
TGTGCCAGCAGCCTTCTGGGGGCTAACACTGAAGCTTTCTTT
>TRBV19|.|.|TRBJ1-6
CASTGRGHNSPLHF
TGTGCCAGTACTGGGCGGGGCCATAATTCACCCCTCCACTTT
>TRBV18|.|.|TRBJ2-5
CASSPRRGLYQETQYF
TGTGCCAGCTCACCAAGGAGGGGGCTGTACCAAGAGACCCAGTACTTC
>TRBV16|.|.|TRBJ1-1
CASSQSNTGSSEAFF
TGTGCCAGCAGCCAATCTAATACGGGGAGCTCTGAAGCTTTCTTT
>TRBV2|TRBD1|few|TRBJ1-3
CASTGLRGRGNTIYF
TGTGCCAGTACCGGTCTCAGGGGGCGCGGAAACACCATATATTTT
>TRBV25-1|.|few|TRBJ1-1
CASGGYLGTEAFF
TGTGCCAGCGGCGGGTACCTGGGCACTGAAGCTTTCTTT
>TRBV6-5|TRBD1|few|TRBJ2-1
CASSDGQGRNEQFF
TGTGCCAGCAGTGACGGACAGGGGCGGAATGAGCAGTTCTTC
>TRBV11-2|TRBD1|.|TRBJ1-5
CASSEGTGGNQPQHF
TGTGCCAGCAGCGAGGGGACAGGAGGTAATCAGCCCCAGCATTTT
>TRBV18|.|.|TRBJ2-7
CASSPPYRTYEQYF
TGTGCCAGCTCACCACCGTACAGAACCTACGAGCAGTACTTC